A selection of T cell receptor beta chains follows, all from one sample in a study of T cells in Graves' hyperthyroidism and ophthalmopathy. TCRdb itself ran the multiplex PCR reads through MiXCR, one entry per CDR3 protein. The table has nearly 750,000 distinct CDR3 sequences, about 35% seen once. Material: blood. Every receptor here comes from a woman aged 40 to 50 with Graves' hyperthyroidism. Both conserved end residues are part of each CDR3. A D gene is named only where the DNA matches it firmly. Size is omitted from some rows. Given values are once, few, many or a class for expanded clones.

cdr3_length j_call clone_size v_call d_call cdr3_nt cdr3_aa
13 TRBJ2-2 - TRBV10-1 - TGCGCCAGCAGTGTGCACAGTGCAGGGGAGCCGTTTTTT CASSVHSAGEPFF
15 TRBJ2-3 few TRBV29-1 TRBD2 TGCAGCGCTAAGGGACTAGCGGACTCCACAGATACGCAGTATTTT CSAKGLADSTDTQYF
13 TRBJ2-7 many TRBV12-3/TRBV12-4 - TGTGCCAGCAGTTTGCTCGGGGGTGCGGAGCAGTACTTC CASSLLGGAEQYF
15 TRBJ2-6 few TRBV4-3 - TGCGCCAGCAGCCAAGAGGCGGCTGGGGCCAACGTCCTGACTTTC CASSQEAAGANVLTF
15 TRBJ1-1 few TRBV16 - TGTGCCAGCAGCCAATCCGAGGGAATGAACACTGAAGCTTTCTTT CASSQSEGMNTEAFF
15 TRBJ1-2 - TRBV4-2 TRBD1 TGTGCCAGCAGCCAGACAGGGCTTTCTAACTATGGCTACACCTTC CASSQTGLSNYGYTF
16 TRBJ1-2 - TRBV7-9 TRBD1 TGTGCCAGCAGCTTTCTCGACAGGGGGGGATCGTGGGGCTACACCTTC CASSFLDRGGSWGYTF
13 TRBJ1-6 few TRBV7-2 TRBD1 TGTGCCAGCAGGGGACAGGGAAGAACACCCCTCCACTTT CASRGQGRTPLHF
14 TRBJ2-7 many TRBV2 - TGTGCCAGCAGTGTCGAGACGGGGAGTTACGAGCAGTACTTC CASSVETGSYEQYF
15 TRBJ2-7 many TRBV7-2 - TGTGCCAGCAGCTCTAAGTCCAGGGGATGGGACGAGCAGTACTTC CASSSKSRGWDEQYF
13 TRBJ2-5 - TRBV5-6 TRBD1 TGTGCCAGCACCTTGGGACAGCAAGAGACCCAGTACTTC CASTLGQQETQYF